These 16 T cell receptor beta chains originate from one sample sequenced in a study of blood T cell repertoires in COVID-19. TCRdb's copy holds only in-frame clones and misses some; the assay was immunoSEQ multiplex PCR. In the table there are tens of thousands of clones, 80% of which are singletons. The sequenced material came from peripheral blood. The receptors come from a woman aged 80 or older with acute or convalescent COVID-19.

The J gene is TRBJ2-7, the V gene TRBV6-1; possible D gene TRBD1, 5 bases. Germline-derived CDR1 and CDR2 are MNHNS and SASEGT. The CDR3 consists of 13 residues. Trimming removed 2 bases at V and 4 bases at J, with 9 bases between. The CDR3 spells CASSENRRYEQYF. The CDR3 DNA sequence: TGTGCCAGCAGTGAAAACAGGAGATACGAGCAGTACTTC.

The J gene is TRBJ1-1, the V gene TRBV15; 7 nucleotides agree with TRBD1. The CDR3 loop spans 13 amino acids. Germline V gives CDR1 LNHNV, CDR2 YYDKDF (reference sequence). Trimming removed 7 bases from V and 5 bases from J; junction bases left unmatched: 7. The CDR3, as DNA: TGTGCCACCATCGGACAGGCAGGTACTGAAGCTTTCTTT. This codes for CATIGQAGTEAFF.

The chain links TRBV5-6 to TRBJ2-4; D may be TRBD2 (7 bases). Trimming stripped 4 bases from V and 4 bases from J, with 12 bases between. The CDR3 has 14 residues. The germline V gene has CDR1 SGHDT and CDR2 YYEEEE. The CDR3 bases are TGTGCCAGCAGCCCGGGGGGCAGTAAAAACATTCAGTACTTC. It codes for CASSPGGSKNIQYF.

The chain has TRBV2 and TRBJ1-5; 7 bases agree with TRBD1. There are 15 residues in the CDR3. Germline loops: CDR1 SNHLY, CDR2 FYNNEI. J was trimmed by 1 base and V by 4 bases; bases with no gene match: 4. This CDR3 is CASSGQGHSNQPQHF. The CDR3 DNA reads as TGTGCCAGCAGTGGACAGGGCCACAGCAATCAGCCCCAGCATTTT.

V and J are TRBV19 and TRBJ1-6; 8 bases align to TRBD1. CDR3 length: 14 residues. Per the germline V gene, CDR1 is LNHDA and CDR2 is SQIVND (reference sequence). V dropped 7 bases and J dropped 10; count of bases not matched to a gene: 9. CDR3 nucleotide sequence: TGTGCCAGTACCTACGACAGGGGTGGGTCACCCCTCCACTTT. Amino acid sequence: CASTYDRGGSPLHF.

The V and J genes are TRBV7-2 and TRBJ2-2, with D possibly matching TRBD2 (5 bases). V was cut by 5 bases and J by 2 bases, with 9 bases left in between. The CDR3 totals 14 residues. Per germline, CDR1 SGHTA and CDR2 FQGNSA. As DNA, the CDR3 is TGTGCCAGCAGCCCTGGACTCAACACCGGGGAGCTGTTTTTT. It encodes CASSPGLNTGELFF.

The rearrangement uses TRBV5-4 and TRBJ1-2, with unresolved D. Germline CDR1 SGHNT, CDR2 YYREEE (reference sequence). V was pared by 3 bases and J by 0 bases, with 9 bases between. The CDR3 has 14 amino acids. CDR3 bases: TGTGCCAGCAGCTCTTCGTTAGCTAACTATGGCTACACCTTC. It codes for CASSSSLANYGYTF. Full variable domain (rest looked up from reference TRBV5-4 and TRBJ1-2): ETGVTQSPTHLIKTRGQQVTLRCSSQSGHNTVSWYQQALGQGPQFIFQYYREEENGRGNFPPRFSGLQFPNYSSELNVNALELDDSALYLCASSSSLANYGYTFGSGTRLTVV.

The rearrangement uses TRBV2 and TRBJ1-3; tentatively, D is TRBD1 (5 bases). There are 14 residues in the CDR3. Looked up from germline, CDR1 is SNHLY and CDR2 is FYNNEI. The V and J ends lost 6 bases and 2 bases respectively, with 11 bases between them. The CDR3 loop reads CASSDSGTGNTIYF. As DNA, the CDR3 is TGTGCCAGCAGCGACTCAGGGACTGGAAACACCATATATTTT.

The count of this clone is one. The genes are TRBV5-1 and TRBJ1-2; D remains ambiguous. Germline values: CDR1 SGHRS, CDR2 YFSETQ. Trimming shortened V by 5 bases and J by 4 bases, and 15 bases separated the two germline ends. CDR3 size: 14 residues. This CDR3 reads CASSKLAVSYGYTF. The CDR3 DNA sequence: TGCGCCAGCAGTAAGTTGGCGGTTTCCTATGGCTACACCTTC. The variable domain in full, completed from reference TRBV5-1 and TRBJ1-2, reads KAGVTQTPRYLIKTRGQQVTLSCSPISGHRSVSWYQQTPGQGLQFLFEYFSETQRNKGNFPGRFSGRQFSNSRSEMNVSTLELGDSALYLCASSKLAVSYGYTFGSGTRLTVV.

The J gene is TRBJ1-4, the V gene TRBV19, with no clear D. This CDR3 is built from 15 residues. Trimming left V 3 bases short and J 8 bases short, with 16 bases between. Germline CDR1 reads LNHDA; CDR2 reads SQIVND (reference sequence). In DNA, the CDR3 is TGTGCCAGTAGTATTGGGAGCGCGCGTGACGAAAAACTGTTTTTT. It specifies CASSIGSARDEKLFF. Complete variable domain (other parts from reference TRBV19 and TRBJ1-4): DGGITQSPKYLFRKEGQNVTLSCEQNLNHDAMYWYRQDPGQGLRLIYYSQIVNDFQKGDIAEGYSVSREKKESFPLTVTSAQKNPTAFYLCASSIGSARDEKLFFGSGTQLSVL.

V and J are TRBV6-5 and TRBJ1-5, with TRBD1 as a possible D gene (6 bases). V was shortened by 0 bases and J by 7 bases, with 13 bases between the two germline ends. CDR3 length: 15 residues. CDR1 is MNHEY and CDR2 is SVGAGI in the germline V gene. CDR3 in DNA: TGTGCCAGCAGTTACTCGTCCAGGGGAGGGCAGCCCCAGCATTTT. Translation: CASSYSSRGGQPQHF.

J is TRBJ2-6 and V is TRBV30; no firm D call. V was trimmed by 0 bases and J by 3 bases, leaving 3 bases between them. CDR3 length: 13 residues. In germline, CDR1 is GTSNPN, CDR2 SVGIG (reference sequence). The chain's CDR3 is CAWSVGGANVLTF. In nucleotides, the CDR3 is TGTGCCTGGAGTGTCGGTGGGGCCAACGTCCTGACTTTC.

The genes are TRBV5-6 and TRBJ2-3; D may be TRBD1 (8 bases). The V end was cut by 4 bases, the J end by 2 bases, with 17 bases between. From germline, CDR1 is SGHDT and CDR2 YYEEEE. This CDR3 has 16 amino acids. CDR3 nucleotides: TGTGCCAGCAGCCTCCTACAGGGGGGGTCCACAGATACGCAGTATTTT. Translation: CASSLLQGGSTDTQYF. Combining the CDR3 with reference TRBV5-6 and TRBJ2-3 gives the whole variable domain DAGVTQSPTHLIKTRGQQVTLRCSPKSGHDTVSWYQQALGQGPQFIFQYYEEEERQRGNFPDRFSGHQFPNYSSELNVNALLLGDSALYLCASSLLQGGSTDTQYFGPGTRLTVL.

The chain joins TRBV12-3 or TRBV12-4 to TRBJ1-1, with D unclear. Deletions cut 3 bases from V and 11 bases from J, with 10 bases between. The CDR3 sequence is 11 residues long. The CDR3 nucleotides read TGTGCCAGCAGTTTGGGGAGGGAGGCTTTCTTT. This codes for CASSLGREAFF.

The gene calls are TRBV11-2 and TRBJ2-1; 7 bases match TRBD2. This CDR3 has 16 residues. CDR1 and CDR2 (germline): SGHAT, FQNNGV. The V segment lost 2 bases and the J segment 7 bases; nucleotides outside the gene matches: 11. The CDR3, as DNA: TGTGCCAGCAGCTTATCTCGGGGGAGGGCTCGGAATGAGCAGTTCTTC. Translating it yields CASSLSRGRARNEQFF.

The V call is TRBV19, the J call TRBJ1-4; 7 bases align to TRBD1. After removal of 5 bases from V and 8 bases from J, the junction contained 17 bases not matched to a gene. This CDR3 is built from 17 residues. From germline, CDR1 is LNHDA and CDR2 SQIVND (reference sequence). The CDR3 loop reads CASSPRNRGRGGEKLFF. In nucleotides, the CDR3 is TGTGCCAGTAGTCCACGAAACAGGGGCCGAGGAGGGGAAAAACTGTTTTTT.